A single sample is the source of the 5 T cell receptor beta chains below, sequenced in a study of blood T cell repertoires in COVID-19. Sequencing was performed with immunoSEQ multiplex PCR; in TCRdb, only in-frame clones are kept and a portion is missing. Here the sample spans approximately 260,000 clones, approximately 85% being singletons. What was sequenced was PBMCs or T cells enriched from blood (not recorded which). The receptors shown here come from a woman between 45 and 65 years old who had been exposed to COVID-19.

V and J are TRBV4-2 and TRBJ2-1; the match to TRBD2 covers 10 bases. Germline CDR1 reads LGHNA; CDR2 reads YNFKEQ. This CDR3 spans 16 amino acids. V lost 2 bases to trimming and J lost 7 bases; unmatched junction nucleotides: 8. This CDR3 is CASSQSSGGSRNEQFF. CDR3 nucleotide sequence: TGTGCCAGCAGCCAATCTAGCGGGGGCTCTCGGAATGAGCAGTTCTTC.

The sample holds one count of this clone. In nucleotides, the CDR3 is TGCGCCAGCAGTGCGGGTGCAGGGGAAACCGGGGAGCTGTTTTTT. Translating it yields CASSAGAGETGELFF. The rearrangement joins TRBV5-1 to TRBJ2-2; the D gene is possibly TRBD1 (6 bases). V lost 5 bases, J lost 5 bases, and 16 bases lay in between. Germline lookup yields CDR1 SGHRS and CDR2 YFSETQ. There are 15 residues in the CDR3.

The genes are TRBV7-8 and TRBJ1-1, with TRBD1 as a possible D gene (5 bases). Germline V lookup: CDR1 SGHVS, CDR2 FQNEAQ. Trimming removed 1 base at V and 11 bases at J, with 14 bases between. This CDR3 region has 13 residues. CDR3: CASSLERGLGAFF. DNA of the CDR3: TGTGCCAGCAGCTTAGAAAGGGGCCTCGGGGCTTTCTTT. Supplemented by reference TRBV7-8 and TRBJ1-1, the full variable domain reads GAGVSQSPRYKVAKRGQDVALRCDPISGHVSLFWYQQALGQGPEFLTYFQNEAQLDKSGLPSDRFFAERPEGSVSTLKIQRTQQEDSAVYLCASSLERGLGAFFGQGTRLTVV.

The chain carries TRBV19 and TRBJ1-2; D possibly corresponds to TRBD1 (6 bases). Germline loops: CDR1 LNHDA, CDR2 SQIVND (reference sequence). V was shortened by 7 bases and J by 4 bases, with 13 bases between the two germline ends. CDR3 size: 13 residues. The DNA for the CDR3 is TGTGCCAGTACTTTGGACAGAAGCTATGGCTACACCTTC. Its protein is CASTLDRSYGYTF.

The rearrangement uses TRBV2 and TRBJ2-6; D gene uncertain. The germline CDR1 and CDR2 sequences are SNHLY and FYNNEI. There are 15 residues in the CDR3. V dropped 5 bases and J dropped 0 bases, with 8 bases sitting between them. CDR3 DNA sequence: TGTGCCAGCAGTCCCTCCCTCTCTGGGGCCAACGTCCTGACTTTC. Encoded protein: CASSPSLSGANVLTF.